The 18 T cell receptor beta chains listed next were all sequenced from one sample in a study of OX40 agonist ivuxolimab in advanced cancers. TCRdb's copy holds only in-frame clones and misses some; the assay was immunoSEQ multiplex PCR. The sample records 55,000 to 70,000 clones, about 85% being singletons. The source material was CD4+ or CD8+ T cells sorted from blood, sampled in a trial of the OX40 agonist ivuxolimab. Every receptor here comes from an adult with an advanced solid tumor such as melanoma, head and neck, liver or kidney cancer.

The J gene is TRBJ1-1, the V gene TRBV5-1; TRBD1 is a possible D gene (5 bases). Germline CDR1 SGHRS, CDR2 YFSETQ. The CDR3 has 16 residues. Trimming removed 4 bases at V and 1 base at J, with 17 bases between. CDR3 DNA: TGCGCCAGCAGCCCGGGAGACAGTTATGGGAACACTGAAGCTTTCTTT. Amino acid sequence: CASSPGDSYGNTEAFF.

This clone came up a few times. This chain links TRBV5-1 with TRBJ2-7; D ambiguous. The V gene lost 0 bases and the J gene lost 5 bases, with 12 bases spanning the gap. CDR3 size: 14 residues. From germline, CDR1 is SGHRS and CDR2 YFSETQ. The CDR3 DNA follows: TGCGCCAGCAGCTTGGTTGTAGCAGCTAACGAGCAGTACTTC. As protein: CASSLVVAANEQYF.

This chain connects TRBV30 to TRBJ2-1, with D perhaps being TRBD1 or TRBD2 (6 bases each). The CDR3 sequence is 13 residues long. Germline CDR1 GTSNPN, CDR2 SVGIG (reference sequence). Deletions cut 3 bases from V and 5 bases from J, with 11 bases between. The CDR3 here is CAWRRGANNEQFF. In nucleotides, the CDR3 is TGTGCCTGGAGGAGGGGGGCGAACAATGAGCAGTTCTTC.

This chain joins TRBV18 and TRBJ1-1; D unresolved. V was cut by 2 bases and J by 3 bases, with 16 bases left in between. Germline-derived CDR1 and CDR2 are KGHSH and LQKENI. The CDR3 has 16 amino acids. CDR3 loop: CASSPTTDATDTEAFF. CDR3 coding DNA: TGTGCCAGCTCACCAACTACGGACGCGACCGACACTGAAGCTTTCTTT.

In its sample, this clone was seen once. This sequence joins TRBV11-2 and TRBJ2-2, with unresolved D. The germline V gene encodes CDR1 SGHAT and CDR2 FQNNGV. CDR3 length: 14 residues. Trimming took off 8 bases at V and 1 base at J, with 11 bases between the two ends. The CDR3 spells CASWKELNTGELFF. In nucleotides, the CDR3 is TGTGCCAGCTGGAAGGAGCTGAACACCGGGGAGCTGTTTTTT.

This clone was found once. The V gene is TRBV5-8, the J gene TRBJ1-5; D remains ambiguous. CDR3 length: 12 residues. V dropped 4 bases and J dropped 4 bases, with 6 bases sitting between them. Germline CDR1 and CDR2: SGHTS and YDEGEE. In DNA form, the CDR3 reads TGTGCCAGCAGCAAAACTAATCAGCCCCAGCATTTT. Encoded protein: CASSKTNQPQHF.

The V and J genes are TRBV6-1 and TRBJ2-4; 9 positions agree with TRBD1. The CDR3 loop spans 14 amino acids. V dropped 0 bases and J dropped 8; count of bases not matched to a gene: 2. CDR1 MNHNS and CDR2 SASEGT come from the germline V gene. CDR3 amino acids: CASSEARQGDIQYF. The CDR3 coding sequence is TGTGCCAGCAGTGAAGCGCGACAGGGGGACATTCAGTACTTC.

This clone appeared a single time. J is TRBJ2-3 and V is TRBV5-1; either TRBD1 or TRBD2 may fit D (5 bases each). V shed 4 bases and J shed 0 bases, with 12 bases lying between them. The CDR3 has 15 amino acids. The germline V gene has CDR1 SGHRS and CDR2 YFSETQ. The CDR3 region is CASSPGRVSTDTQYF. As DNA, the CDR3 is TGCGCCAGCAGCCCGGGACGGGTGAGCACAGATACGCAGTATTTT.

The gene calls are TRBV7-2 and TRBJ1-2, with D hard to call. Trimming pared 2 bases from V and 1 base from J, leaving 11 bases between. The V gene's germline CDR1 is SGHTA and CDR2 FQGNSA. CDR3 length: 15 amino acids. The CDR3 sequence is CASSLSPGNNYGYTF. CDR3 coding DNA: TGTGCCAGCAGCTTATCCCCCGGCAATAACTATGGCTACACCTTC.

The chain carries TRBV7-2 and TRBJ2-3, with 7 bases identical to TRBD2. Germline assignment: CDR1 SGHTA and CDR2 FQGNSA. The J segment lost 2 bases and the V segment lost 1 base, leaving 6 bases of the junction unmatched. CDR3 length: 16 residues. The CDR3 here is CASSLVGGPFTDTQYF. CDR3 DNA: TGTGCCAGCAGCTTAGTGGGAGGGCCTTTCACAGATACGCAGTATTTT.

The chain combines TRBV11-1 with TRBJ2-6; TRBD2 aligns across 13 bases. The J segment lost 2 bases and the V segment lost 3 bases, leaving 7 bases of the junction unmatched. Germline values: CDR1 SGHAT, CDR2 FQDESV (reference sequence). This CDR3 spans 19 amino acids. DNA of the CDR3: TGTGCCAGCAGCTTGATCGGACTAGCGGGAGAGGCTGGGGCCAACGTCCTGACTTTC. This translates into CASSLIGLAGEAGANVLTF. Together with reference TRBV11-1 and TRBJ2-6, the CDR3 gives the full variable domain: EAEVAQSPRYKITEKSQAVAFWCDPISGHATLYWYRQILGQGPELLVQFQDESVVDDSQLPKDRFSAERLKGVDSTLKIQPAELGDSAMYLCASSLIGLAGEAGANVLTFGAGSRLTVL.

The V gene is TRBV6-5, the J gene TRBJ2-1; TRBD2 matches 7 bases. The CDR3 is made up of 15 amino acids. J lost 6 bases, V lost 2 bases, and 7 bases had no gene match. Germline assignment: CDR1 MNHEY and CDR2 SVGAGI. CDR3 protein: CASSYGAGEANEQFF. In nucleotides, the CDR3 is TGTGCCAGCAGTTACGGCGCGGGAGAGGCCAATGAGCAGTTCTTC.

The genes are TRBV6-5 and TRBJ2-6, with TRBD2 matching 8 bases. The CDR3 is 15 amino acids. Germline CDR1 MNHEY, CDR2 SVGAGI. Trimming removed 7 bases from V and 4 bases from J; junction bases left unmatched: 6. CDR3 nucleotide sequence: TGTGCCAGCACTCAGCGGGGGAAAGGGGCCAACGTCCTGACTTTC. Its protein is CASTQRGKGANVLTF.

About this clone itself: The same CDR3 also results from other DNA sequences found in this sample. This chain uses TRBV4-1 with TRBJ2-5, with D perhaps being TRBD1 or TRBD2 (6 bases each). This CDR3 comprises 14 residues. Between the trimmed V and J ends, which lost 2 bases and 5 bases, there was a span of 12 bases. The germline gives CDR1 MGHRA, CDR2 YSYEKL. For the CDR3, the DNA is TGCGCCAGCAGCCAAAGGGGGGCGGGGGAGACCCAGTACTTC. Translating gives CASSQRGAGETQYF.

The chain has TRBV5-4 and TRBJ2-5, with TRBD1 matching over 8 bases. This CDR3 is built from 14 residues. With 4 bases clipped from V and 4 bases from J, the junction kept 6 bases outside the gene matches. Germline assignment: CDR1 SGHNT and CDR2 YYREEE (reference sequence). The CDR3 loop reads CASSRDRRVETQYF. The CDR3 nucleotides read TGTGCCAGCAGCCGGGACAGGCGAGTAGAGACCCAGTACTTC.

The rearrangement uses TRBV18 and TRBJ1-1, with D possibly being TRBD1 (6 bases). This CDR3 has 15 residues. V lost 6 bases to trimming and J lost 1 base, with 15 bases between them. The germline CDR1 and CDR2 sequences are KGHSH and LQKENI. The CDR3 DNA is TGTGCCAGCTCCCCTTTTGGGGGACAGAACACTGAAGCTTTCTTT. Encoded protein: CASSPFGGQNTEAFF.

CDR3 sequence reads: CASSYGVYEQYF. The DNA for the CDR3 is TGTGCCAGCAGCTACGGCGTATACGAGCAGTACTTC. The chain links TRBV2 to TRBJ2-7; no clear D gene. Germline CDR1 is SNHLY and CDR2 is FYNNEI. The CDR3 sequence is 12 residues long. Trimming removed 6 bases at V and 4 bases at J, with 10 bases between.

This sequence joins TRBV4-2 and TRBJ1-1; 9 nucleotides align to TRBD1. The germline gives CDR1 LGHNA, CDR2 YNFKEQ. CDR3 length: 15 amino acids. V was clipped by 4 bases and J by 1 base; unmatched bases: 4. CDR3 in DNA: TGTGCCAGCAGCCCCGGGACAGGGAGGAACACTGAAGCTTTCTTT. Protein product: CASSPGTGRNTEAFF.